The next 26 T cell receptor beta chains were all read from a single sample in a study of T cell responses to AZD1222 COVID-19 vaccine. TCRdb keeps only in-frame clones here, not all; method: immunoSEQ multiplex PCR. The sample consists of around 130,000 clones, about 93% of them appearing once. Sequencing was performed on peripheral blood, taken 28 days after the second dose of the MenACWY control vaccine. The receptor set was obtained from an adult who received the MenACWY meningococcal vaccine as a control.

The rearrangement links TRBV28 to TRBJ2-7; the match to TRBD2 covers 7 bases. This CDR3 spans 14 amino acids. From germline, CDR1 is MDHEN and CDR2 SYDVKM. The J segment lost 4 bases and the V segment lost 6 bases, leaving 9 bases of the junction unmatched. CDR3 in amino acids: CASSDPAGRYEQYF. As DNA, the CDR3 is TGTGCCAGCAGCGACCCAGCGGGAAGATACGAGCAGTACTTC. The full variable domain, rest sourced from reference TRBV28 and TRBJ2-7, is DVKVTQSSRYLVKRTGEKVFLECVQDMDHENMFWYRQDPGLGLRLIYFSYDVKMKEKGDIPEGYSVSREKKERFSLILESASTNQTSMYLCASSDPAGRYEQYFGPGTRLTVT.

J is TRBJ2-1 and V is TRBV9; tentatively, D is TRBD1 (5 bases). The CDR3 has 17 residues. Trimming cost V 0 bases and J 0 bases, with 13 bases left between them. Germline CDR1 and CDR2: SGDLS and YYNGEE. As DNA, the CDR3 is TGTGCCAGCAGCGTAGCTCAGGACACGAGCTCCTACAATGAGCAGTTCTTC. The encoded protein is CASSVAQDTSSYNEQFF.

V is TRBV5-4 and J is TRBJ2-1; TRBD2 matches at 14 bases. There are 16 residues in the CDR3. With 4 bases clipped from V and 3 bases from J, the junction kept 3 bases outside the gene matches. Germline loops: CDR1 SGHNT, CDR2 YYREEE (reference sequence). The CDR3 sequence is CASSRGTSGGYNEQFF. In DNA form, the CDR3 reads TGTGCCAGCAGCCGGGGGACTAGCGGGGGCTACAATGAGCAGTTCTTC.

This chain connects TRBV4-1 to TRBJ2-5, with TRBD1 identical over 7 bases. J gave up 4 bases and V 0 bases, and 5 bases lay outside the gene matches. Germline V gene data show CDR1 as MGHRA and CDR2 as YSYEKL. The CDR3 spans 15 residues. The CDR3 spells CASSQDPGQIETQYF. The CDR3 DNA sequence: TGCGCCAGCAGCCAAGACCCGGGACAGATAGAGACCCAGTACTTC.

The J gene is TRBJ2-3, the V gene TRBV28; a possible D gene is TRBD2 (6 bases). The CDR3 has 16 residues. Germline CDR1 MDHEN, CDR2 SYDVKM. V lost 5 bases to trimming and J lost 1 base, with 16 bases between them. CDR3 region: CASSPRRGGRTDTQYF. The CDR3 nucleotides read TGTGCCAGCAGTCCCAGGAGGGGCGGTCGCACAGATACGCAGTATTTT.

V and J are TRBV5-6 and TRBJ1-4, with 7 bases identical to TRBD1. CDR1 SGHDT and CDR2 YYEEEE come from the germline V gene. After removal of 1 base from V and 0 bases from J, the junction contained 6 bases not matched to a gene. The CDR3 spans 17 residues. The CDR3 here is CASSLLGTDATNEKLFF. Written as DNA, the CDR3 is TGTGCCAGCAGCTTGTTAGGGACAGACGCAACTAATGAAAAACTGTTTTTT.

The J gene is TRBJ2-1, the V gene TRBV4-1; 11 nucleotides align to TRBD2. Germline-derived CDR1 and CDR2 are MGHRA and YSYEKL. This CDR3 contains 19 residues. With 4 bases clipped from V and 4 bases from J, the junction kept 15 bases outside the gene matches. The CDR3 sequence: CASSLLSGRDLHGYNEQFF. DNA for the CDR3: TGCGCCAGCAGCCTGCTTAGCGGGAGGGACCTACATGGATACAATGAGCAGTTCTTC.

The gene calls are TRBV3-1 (or the pseudogene TRBV3-2) and TRBJ2-5; D possibly uses TRBD1 or TRBD2 (5 bases each). CDR1 and CDR2 from the germline V gene are LGHDT and YNNKEL (reference sequence). The CDR3 runs to 15 residues. Trimming removed 4 bases from V and 1 base from J, with 13 bases in between. The CDR3 reads CASSPGTPSQETQYF. Written as DNA, the CDR3 is TGTGCCAGCAGCCCCGGGACCCCAAGCCAAGAGACCCAGTACTTC.

V usage is TRBV29-1 and J usage is TRBJ1-2; D is uncertain. Trimming left V 0 bases short and J 8 bases short, with 10 bases between. The CDR3 consists of 12 residues. CDR1 SQVTM and CDR2 ANQGSEA come from the germline V gene. CDR3 region: CSVEDLGGGYTF. The CDR3 nucleotides read TGCAGCGTTGAAGATTTAGGTGGAGGCTACACCTTC.

This chain uses TRBV5-4 with TRBJ2-1, with a possible D match to TRBD1 (6 bases). CDR1 and CDR2 from the germline V gene are SGHNT and YYREEE (reference sequence). Between the trimmed V and J ends, which lost 3 bases and 5 bases, there was a span of 21 bases. The CDR3 runs to 17 residues. Written as DNA, the CDR3 is TGTGCCAGCAGCTCCCCCCTTTTGGGGGCCGACCACAATGAGCAGTTCTTC. Amino acid sequence: CASSSPLLGADHNEQFF.

The rearrangement joins TRBV7-8 to TRBJ2-1; D is unresolved. The V gene's germline CDR1 is SGHVS and CDR2 FQNEAQ. The CDR3 covers 13 residues. V was pared by 1 base and J by 9 bases, with 10 bases between. The CDR3 coding sequence is TGTGCCAGCAGCTTAGGCCCTTTGCTTGAGCAGTTCTTC. This translates into CASSLGPLLEQFF.

The gene calls are TRBV27 and TRBJ2-3; TRBD1 matches 8 bases. The CDR3 totals 15 residues. The germline V gene encodes CDR1 MNHEY and CDR2 SMNVEV (reference sequence). V gave up 5 bases and J gave up 5 bases; unmatched junction bases: 9. CDR3 in amino acids: CASSPDRGNGDTQYF. The CDR3 DNA follows: TGTGCCAGCAGTCCCGACAGGGGAAACGGAGATACGCAGTATTTT.

The chain uses TRBV24-1 and TRBJ1-4; 10 nucleotides line up with TRBD1. This CDR3 region has 14 residues. Per germline, CDR1 KGHDR and CDR2 SFDVKD. V was clipped by 6 bases and J by 7 bases; unmatched bases: 4. This CDR3 is CATSSGQGGEKLFF. CDR3 in DNA: TGTGCCACCAGTAGCGGACAGGGGGGTGAAAAACTGTTTTTT.

The chain carries TRBV10-2 and TRBJ1-4; D not resolved. V was cut by 8 bases and J by 8 bases, with 12 bases left in between. The CDR3 is made up of 12 amino acids. Germline loops: CDR1 WSHSY, CDR2 SAAADI. This CDR3 reads CASGGRGEKLFF. Written as DNA, the CDR3 is TGCGCCAGCGGAGGGCGTGGGGAAAAACTGTTTTTT.

The chain employs TRBV9 and TRBJ2-5; 12 bases are a match to TRBD1. The CDR3 runs 16 residues. The junction had 7 bases not matched to a gene; V was cut back by 4 bases and J by 3 bases. From germline, CDR1 is SGDLS and CDR2 YYNGEE. This chain's CDR3 is CASSIRDRGLEETQYF. The CDR3, as DNA: TGTGCCAGCAGCATCCGGGACAGGGGGCTGGAAGAGACCCAGTACTTC.

The genes are TRBV2 and TRBJ2-3; TRBD1 or TRBD2 may be the D gene (6 bases each). V was trimmed by 2 bases and J by 2 bases, leaving 14 bases between them. This CDR3 region has 16 residues. Looked up from germline, CDR1 is SNHLY and CDR2 is FYNNEI. CDR3 sequence: CASSEYKGGFTDTQYF. The CDR3 DNA reads as TGTGCCAGCAGTGAATATAAGGGGGGATTCACAGATACGCAGTATTTT.

V and J are TRBV19 and TRBJ2-7, with 7 nucleotides matching TRBD2. CDR1 and CDR2 from the germline V gene are LNHDA and SQIVND (reference sequence). Trimming cost V 6 bases and J 0 bases; bases outside gene matches: 5. This CDR3 has 14 amino acids. The CDR3 bases are TGTGCCAGTAGAACTAGCGCCCACTCCTACGAGCAGTACTTC. It is translated as CASRTSAHSYEQYF.

This chain joins TRBV5-1 and TRBJ1-1, with TRBD1 as a possible D gene (5 bases). Trimming left V 3 bases short and J 1 base short, with 13 bases between. In germline, CDR1 is SGHRS, CDR2 YFSETQ. This CDR3 is 15 amino acids long. For the CDR3, the DNA is TGCGCCAGCAGCTACTCAGGGCAGAAGAACACTGAAGCTTTCTTT. The encoded protein is CASSYSGQKNTEAFF.

In DNA form, the CDR3 reads TGTGCCAGCAGCTTGGGACGGTATGGGAGGAGATTAGACAATGAGCAGTTCTTC. This codes for CASSLGRYGRRLDNEQFF. The V call is TRBV7-9, the J call TRBJ2-1, with D perhaps matching TRBD2 (6 bases). Germline CDR1 and CDR2: SEHNR and FQNEAQ (reference sequence). The CDR3 has 18 residues. Trimming removed 3 bases from V and 5 bases from J, with 23 bases in between.

This chain joins TRBV6-4 and TRBJ2-3; 8 bases are shared with TRBD2. The trim removed 5 bases at V and 3 bases at J, leaving 10 bases unmatched. This CDR3 region has 16 residues. Per the germline V gene, CDR1 is MRHNA and CDR2 is SNTAGT. The CDR3 sequence is CASSSRGAGATDTQYF. DNA of the CDR3: TGTGCCAGCAGTTCCCGGGGAGCGGGAGCGACAGATACGCAGTATTTT.

This clone was observed once. The chain recombines TRBV19 with TRBJ2-4, with 10 bases identical to TRBD2. Germline V gene data show CDR1 as LNHDA and CDR2 as SQIVND (reference sequence). CDR3 length: 16 residues. V trimming: 3 bases; J trimming: 8 bases; junction bases outside the gene matches: 10. The chain's CDR3 is CASSMVSGGAEYIQYF. In DNA form, the CDR3 reads TGTGCCAGTAGTATGGTCAGCGGGGGGGCCGAGTACATTCAGTACTTC.

The chain has TRBV5-1 and TRBJ1-1; TRBD1 matches at 7 bases. Germline V gene lookup returns CDR1 SGHRS and CDR2 YFSETQ. V shed 2 bases and J 3 bases; nucleotides not matched to a gene: 1. The CDR3 sequence is 13 residues long. The CDR3 region is CASSFTGDTEAFF. The CDR3, as DNA: TGCGCCAGCAGCTTTACAGGGGACACTGAAGCTTTCTTT. Supplemented by reference TRBV5-1 and TRBJ1-1, the full variable domain reads KAGVTQTPRYLIKTRGQQVTLSCSPISGHRSVSWYQQTPGQGLQFLFEYFSETQRNKGNFPGRFSGRQFSNSRSEMNVSTLELGDSALYLCASSFTGDTEAFFGQGTRLTVV.

This chain uses TRBV5-6 with TRBJ1-3, with D hard to call. Germline V gene sequence: CDR1 SGHDT, CDR2 YYEEEE. V lost 4 bases and J lost 0, with 11 bases in between. The CDR3 sequence is 15 residues long. CDR3 nucleotide sequence: TGTGCCAGCAGCGGTGTGGCACTCTCTGGAAACACCATATATTTT. It is translated as CASSGVALSGNTIYF.

The J gene is TRBJ2-7, the V gene TRBV7-8; 7 nucleotides line up with TRBD1. Germline CDR1 is SGHVS and CDR2 is FQNEAQ. J gave up 0 bases and V 5 bases, and 7 bases lay outside the gene matches. This CDR3 is built from 15 residues. The chain's CDR3 is CASSHPGQSSYEQYV. The CDR3 nucleotides read TGTGCCAGCAGCCACCCGGGACAGAGCTCCTACGAGCAGTACGTC.

The chain carries TRBV11-1 and TRBJ1-2; 12 bases are a match to TRBD1. Germline CDR1 reads SGHAT; CDR2 reads FQDESV (reference sequence). The CDR3 extends over 13 amino acids. V was pared by 3 bases and J by 13 bases, with 6 bases of the junction left unmatched. CDR3 amino acids: CASSFPGQGACTF. CDR3 in DNA: TGTGCCAGCAGCTTTCCGGGACAGGGGGCGTGCACCTTC.

This sequence joins TRBV15 and TRBJ1-6; 8 bases line up with TRBD1. The V gene end was trimmed by 1 base and the J gene end by 2 bases; junction bases not matched to a gene: 1. This CDR3 spans 16 amino acids. The germline CDR1 and CDR2 sequences are LNHNV and YYDKDF (reference sequence). For the CDR3, the DNA is TGTGCCACCAGCAGAGGACAGGGGCCCTATAATTCACCCCTCCACTTT. Protein: CATSRGQGPYNSPLHF.